This T cell receptor (beta chain) originates from a study of cytomegalovirus exposure and HLA in healthy donors. Study details: The 120 or so validation repertoires were reported in a later analysis to have been generated on the same platform as the roughly 700 first-cohort repertoires. General observations from the study: Confirmation in vitro established that a few CMV-associated chains were specific for CMV antigens. The tendency of first-cohort TCR clusters to co-occur in the 100 to 150 validation repertoires emerged from a later analysis.

Turning to this clone: Its specificity is not known.

Sequencing was performed with immunoSEQ multiplex PCR; in TCRdb, only in-frame clones are kept and a portion is missing. The sample carries tens of thousands of clones, about 96% recorded once. Germline values: CDR1 SGDLS, CDR2 YYNGEE. The CDR3 runs 15 residues. Trimming shortened V by 0 bases and J by 0 bases, and 8 bases separated the two germline ends. The donors were part of the validation cohort of some 120 subjects. That cohort was separate from the first cohort, which comprised fewer than 800 subjects. Sequencing was performed on PBMCs. The source is a man between 18 and 29 years old in good health and CMV-seronegative. The chain is built from TRBV9 and TRBJ2-3, with TRBD2 as a possible D gene (5 bases). CDR3 sequence reads: CASSVGPGSTDTQYF. The CDR3, as DNA: TGTGCCAGCAGCGTAGGCCCGGGAAGCACAGATACGCAGTATTTT.